This is a list of T cell receptor beta chains from one sample in a study of cytomegalovirus exposure and HLA in healthy donors. The protocol was immunoSEQ multiplex PCR, while the TCRdb copy is restricted to in-frame clones and leaves out a portion. The profile shows 160,000 or so clones, around 80% of them singletons. Specimen: PBMCs. All receptors come from a male donor in good health and CMV-seronegative. Both conserved end residues are part of each CDR3. The order of the fields is clone size, V gene, J gene, D gene, CDR3 DNA, CDR3 protein. D genes are given only for firm matches. Clone size is given for some rows only: seen once, a few or many times, or a class if the clone is expanded.

>few|TRBV14|TRBJ1-2|TRBD1
TGTGCCAGCAGCAAAGACAGGGTCTATGGCTACACCTTC
CASSKDRVYGYTF
>few|TRBV9|TRBJ1-1|TRBD1
TGTGCCAGCAGCCTCGACAGGGTGAACACTGAAGCTTTCTTT
CASSLDRVNTEAFF
>.|TRBV5-8|TRBJ1-5|.
TGTGCCAGCAGCTTGGATGTCGGGGATCAGCCCCAGCATTTT
CASSLDVGDQPQHF
>.|TRBV6-1|TRBJ2-7|.
TGTGCCAGCAGTGGATGGCAGGGTGGAGAGCAGTACTTC
CASSGWQGGEQYF
>.|TRBV18|TRBJ1-1|TRBD1
TGTGCCAGCTCACCTTCAGGGGGAGGGAACACTGAAGCTTTCTTT
CASSPSGGGNTEAFF
>.|TRBV5-6|TRBJ2-3|.
TGTGCCAGCAGCTTGTCATTGACAGAAATCAGTAGCACAGATACGCAGTATTTT
CASSLSLTEISSTDTQYF
>.|TRBV4-3|TRBJ2-4|.
TGCGCCAGCAGCCAATCGCCAGTGGCCAAAAACATTCAGTACTTC
CASSQSPVAKNIQYF
>.|TRBV6-1|TRBJ2-7|TRBD1
TGTGCCAGCAGTGGGGGACAGTACTCCTACGAGCAGTACTTC
CASSGGQYSYEQYF
>once|TRBV9|TRBJ1-3|.
TGTGCCAGCAGCGTACAGGTCACTGGAAACACCATATATTTT
CASSVQVTGNTIYF
>.|TRBV7-9|TRBJ1-1|.
TGTGCCAGCAGCTTACATCCGAACACTGAAGCTTTCTTT
CASSLHPNTEAFF
>.|TRBV7-9|TRBJ2-3|TRBD1
TGTGCCAGCAGCACGGGACAGCAAAGCACAGATACGCAGTATTTT
CASSTGQQSTDTQYF
>.|TRBV10-3|TRBJ2-3|TRBD2
TGTGCGTCCGGGGGACTAGTGACAGATACGCAGTATTTT
CASGGLVTDTQYF
>.|TRBV19|TRBJ1-1|.
TGTGCCAGTATTGGGCTCGGGGGGGTGCTTACTGAAGCTTTCTTT
CASIGLGGVLTEAFF
>.|TRBV6-6|TRBJ1-2|TRBD1
TGTGCCAGCAGTCCGGGACAGGGGCGAGCTGGGCCCTTC
CASSPGQGRAGPF
>few|TRBV11-3|TRBJ2-2|.
TGTGCCAGCAGCTCGATCCGAGGTGACGGGGAGCTGTTTTTT
CASSSIRGDGELFF
>.|TRBV13|TRBJ1-2|.
TGTGCCAGCAGCTTCTCAGGGCGATCCTATGGCTACACCTTC
CASSFSGRSYGYTF
>.|TRBV6-1|TRBJ2-5|.
TGTGCCAGCAGTGCAGAACCGCTGGCCACCCATGGGACCCAGTACTTC
CASSAEPLATHGTQYF
>.|TRBV9|TRBJ1-5|.
TGTGCCAGCAGCGCCCTGGGGGGGAATCAGCCCCAGCATTTT
CASSALGGNQPQHF
>few|TRBV7-2|TRBJ1-3|TRBD1
TGTGCCAGCAGCTTCCACAGGGGGCACGGAAACACCATATATTTT
CASSFHRGHGNTIYF
>.|TRBV11-2|TRBJ2-7|TRBD1
TGTGCCAGCAGTCACAGGGGAAACTCGGGGGAGCAGTACTTC
CASSHRGNSGEQYF
>few|TRBV28|TRBJ1-5|.
TGTGCCAGCGGAGGAGGAAAGGGTCAGCCCCAGCATTTT
CASGGGKGQPQHF
>.|TRBV28|TRBJ1-2|TRBD1
TGTGCCAGCAGTTCAGACAGGGTTGGCTACACCTTC
CASSSDRVGYTF
>.|TRBV5-1|TRBJ2-7|TRBD1
TGCGCCAGCAGCTCTGCCGGACAGGGGAACGAGCAGTACTTC
CASSSAGQGNEQYF
>.|TRBV29-1|TRBJ2-5|TRBD1
TGCAGCGCCGAGAACAGGGGTTCTGTGACCCAGTACTTC
CSAENRGSVTQYF
>.|TRBV10-3|TRBJ2-7|TRBD2
TGTGCCATCAGACTAGCGGGGACCTACGAGCAGTACTTC
CAIRLAGTYEQYF
>.|TRBV5-1|TRBJ2-3|.
TGCGCCAGCAGTGACCACGGGGGGCAGTATTTT
CASSDHGGQYF
>once|TRBV7-2|TRBJ2-3|TRBD2
TGTGCCAGTCTAGCGGGAGGGCCCCTAGATACGCAGTATTTT
CASLAGGPLDTQYF
>.|TRBV29-1|TRBJ2-4|TRBD2
TGCAGCGTAACTAGCGGTGTAGCCAAAAACATTCAGTACTTC
CSVTSGVAKNIQYF
>.|TRBV19|TRBJ1-2|TRBD1
TGTGCCAGTAGTTCGGGACAGGGCTATGGCTACACCTTC
CASSSGQGYGYTF
>.|TRBV7-2|TRBJ2-7|TRBD1
TGTGCCAGCAGCATATACAGGGGGCGGATTACCTACGAGCAGTACTTC
CASSIYRGRITYEQYF
>.|TRBV27|TRBJ1-2|.
TGTGCCAGCAGTTTTTCAGGGTATAGCTACACCTTC
CASSFSGYSYTF
>.|TRBV27|TRBJ1-5|.
TGTGCCAGCAGTTTAAACAGTATGAATCAGCCCCAGCATTTT
CASSLNSMNQPQHF
>.|TRBV30|TRBJ2-5|.
TGTGCCTGGAGTGTAGGAGGGGGCGCGGAGACCCAGTACTTC
CAWSVGGGAETQYF
>.|TRBV9|TRBJ2-3|.
TGTGCCAGCAGCCCAGGGGTTGGCACAGATACGCAGTATTTT
CASSPGVGTDTQYF
>.|TRBV6-5|TRBJ2-7|.
TGTGCCAGCAGTTACGGCAGGGGCCCCGACTACGAGCAGTACTTC
CASSYGRGPDYEQYF
>.|TRBV7-8|TRBJ2-7|.
TGTGCCAGCAGAGCATACGGGACACCCAATCCCTACGAGCAGTACTTC
CASRAYGTPNPYEQYF
>.|TRBV5-1|TRBJ2-5|TRBD2
TGCGCCAGCAGCCTGACTAGCGGCCGAGAGACCCAGTACTTC
CASSLTSGRETQYF
>.|TRBV11-3|TRBJ2-2|TRBD1
TGTGCCAGCAGCAAGGGACAGACTGGCACCGGGGAGCTGTTTTTT
CASSKGQTGTGELFF
>.|TRBV7-2|TRBJ2-7|.
TGTGCCAGCAGCTTAGTGCGGTCAGCCATCTACGAGCAGTACTTC
CASSLVRSAIYEQYF
>few|TRBV6-1|TRBJ1-5|TRBD1
TGTGCCAGCAGTGAAGCTCCGGGACAGGGCGATCAGCCCCAGCATTTT
CASSEAPGQGDQPQHF
>.|TRBV5-1|TRBJ2-3|TRBD1
TGCGCCAGCAGCTTGGAGGGGACAGGGACAGATACGCAGTATTTT
CASSLEGTGTDTQYF
>once|TRBV7-3|TRBJ2-1|TRBD2
TGTGCCAGCAGCCCGGGACCCGGGAGGAGCTCCTACAATGAGCAGTTCTTC
CASSPGPGRSSYNEQFF
>.|TRBV5-1|TRBJ1-5|TRBD1
TGCGCCAGCAGCTTGGGACAGGGGTCGACTCAGCCCCAGCATTTT
CASSLGQGSTQPQHF
>.|TRBV6-6|TRBJ1-1|TRBD1
TGTGCCAGCAGGATACAATGGGGCCAGGGGGACACTGAAGCTTTCTTT
CASRIQWGQGDTEAFF
>once|TRBV29-1|TRBJ1-1|.
TGCAGCGTTTCCCAAGCGATTTACACTGAAGCTTTCTTT
CSVSQAIYTEAFF
>few|TRBV18|TRBJ1-5|.
TGTGCCAGCTCACCACTGACAGTTTCTAGCAATCAGCCCCAGCATTTT
CASSPLTVSSNQPQHF
>.|TRBV7-2|TRBJ1-3|.
TGTGCCAGCAGCTTACGGCCAGGAAGCTCTGGAAACACCATATATTTT
CASSLRPGSSGNTIYF
>.|TRBV5-8|TRBJ2-7|TRBD2
TGTGCCAGCATCCTATCTCCGGGACTAGCGGGGAGAGAGCAGTACTTC
CASILSPGLAGREQYF
>.|TRBV7-3|TRBJ2-1|TRBD2
TGTGCCAGCAGCCCCCAGGGACTAGCGGGGGGTCTCTCCTACAATGAGCAGTTCTTC
CASSPQGLAGGLSYNEQFF
>.|TRBV9|TRBJ2-3|TRBD2
TGTGCCAGCAGCACACGACTAGCGGGGGGCGGGGGGGCCACAGATACGCAGTATTTT
CASSTRLAGGGGATDTQYF
>.|TRBV4-3|TRBJ2-7|.
TGCGCCAGCAGCCAAGGGGCAGAGACCTACGAGCAGTACTTC
CASSQGAETYEQYF
>.|TRBV7-6|TRBJ2-3|TRBD2
TGTGCCAGCAGCTTAGGGGCGGGAGGACGCACAGATACGCAGTATTTT
CASSLGAGGRTDTQYF
>.|TRBV5-1|TRBJ2-3|.
TGCGCCAGCAGCTTGGGACAGATCGGAGATACGCAGTATTTT
CASSLGQIGDTQYF
>.|TRBV5-6|TRBJ2-7|TRBD1
TGTGCCAGCAGCTCAGACAGGGTCTACGAGCAGTACTTC
CASSSDRVYEQYF